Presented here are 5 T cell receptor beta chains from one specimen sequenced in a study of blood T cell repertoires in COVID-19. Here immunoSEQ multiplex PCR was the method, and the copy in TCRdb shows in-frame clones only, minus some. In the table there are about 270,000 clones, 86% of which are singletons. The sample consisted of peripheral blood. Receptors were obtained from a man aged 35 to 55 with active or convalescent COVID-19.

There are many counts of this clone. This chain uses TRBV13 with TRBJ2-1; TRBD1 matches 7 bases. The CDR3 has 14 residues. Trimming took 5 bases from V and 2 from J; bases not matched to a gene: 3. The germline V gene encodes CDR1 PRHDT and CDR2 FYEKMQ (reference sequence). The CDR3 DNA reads TGTGCCAGCAGCCGAGGACAGGCCTACAATGAGCAGTTCTTC. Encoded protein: CASSRGQAYNEQFF.

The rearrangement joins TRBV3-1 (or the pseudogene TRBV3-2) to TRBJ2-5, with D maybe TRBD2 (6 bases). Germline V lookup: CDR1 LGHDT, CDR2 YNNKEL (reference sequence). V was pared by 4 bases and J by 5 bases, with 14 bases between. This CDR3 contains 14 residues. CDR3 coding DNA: TGTGCCAGCAGCCTGGGGGGTAAGGTTGAGACCCAGTACTTC. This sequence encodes CASSLGGKVETQYF.

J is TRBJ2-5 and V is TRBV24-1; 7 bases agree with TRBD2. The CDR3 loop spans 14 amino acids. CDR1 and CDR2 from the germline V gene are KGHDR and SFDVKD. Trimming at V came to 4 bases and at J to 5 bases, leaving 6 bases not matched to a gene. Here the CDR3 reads CATSEDGRSETQYF. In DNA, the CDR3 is TGTGCCACCAGTGAAGACGGGAGGTCGGAGACCCAGTACTTC.

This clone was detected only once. The CDR3 spells CATSETGSEGYTF. CDR3 nucleotides: TGTGCCACCAGTGAAACAGGGTCCGAGGGCTACACCTTC. The V gene is TRBV24-1, the J gene TRBJ1-2, with a weak D call TRBD1 (6 bases). CDR1 is KGHDR, CDR2 SFDVKD, per germline. V shed 4 bases and J shed 8 bases, with 13 bases lying between them. This CDR3 is built from 13 residues.

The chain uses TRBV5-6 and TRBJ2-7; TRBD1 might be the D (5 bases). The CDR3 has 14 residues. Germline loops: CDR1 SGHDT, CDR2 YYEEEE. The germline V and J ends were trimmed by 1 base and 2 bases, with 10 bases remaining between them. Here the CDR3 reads CASSLLGPTYEQYF. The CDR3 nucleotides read TGTGCCAGCAGCTTGTTGGGGCCTACCTACGAGCAGTACTTC.